This T cell receptor beta chain was documented in a study of neurological immune-mediated disorders. V shed 1 base and J shed 1 base, with 10 bases lying between them. Germline V lookup: CDR1 LGHDT, CDR2 YNNKEL (reference sequence). There are 15 residues in the CDR3. TCRdb reanalysed the 5' RACE reads using MiXCR and keeps one entry per CDR3 protein. Counted here are some 120,000 distinct CDR3 sequences, about 3.4% occurring once; the ten biggest clones make up over 1%. The table lists this clonotype with many counts. The chain recombines TRBV3-1 with TRBJ1-1; D is perhaps TRBD1 (5 bases). This clonotype was obtained from a woman aged 30 to 39 with multiple sclerosis. The sample taken for sequencing was PBMCs. This CDR3 is CASSQGLGPNTEAFF. The CDR3 DNA follows: TGTGCCAGCAGCCAAGGGTTGGGGCCGAACACTGAAGCTTTCTTT. The entire variable domain, with the rest obtained from reference TRBV3-1 and TRBJ1-1, is as follows: DTAVSQTPKYLVTQMGNDKSIKCEQNLGHDTMYWYKQDSKKFLKIMFSYNNKELIINETVPNRFSPKSPDKAHLNLHINSLELGDSAVYFCASSQGLGPNTEAFFGQGTRLTVV.